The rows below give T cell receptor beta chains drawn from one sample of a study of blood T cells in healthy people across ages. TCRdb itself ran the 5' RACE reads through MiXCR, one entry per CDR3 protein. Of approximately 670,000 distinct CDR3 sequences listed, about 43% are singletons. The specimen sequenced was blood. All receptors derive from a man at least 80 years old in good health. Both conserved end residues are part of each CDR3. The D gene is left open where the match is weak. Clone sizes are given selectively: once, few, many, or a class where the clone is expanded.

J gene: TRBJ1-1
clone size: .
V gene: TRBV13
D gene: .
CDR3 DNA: TGTGCCAGCAGCTTAGGCGGGGGAAGGAACACTGAAGCTTTCTTT
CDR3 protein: CASSLGGGRNTEAFF

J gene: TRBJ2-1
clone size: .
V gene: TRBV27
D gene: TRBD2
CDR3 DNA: TGTGCCAGCAGTTTACTCGGGACTAGCTTAAGAAATGAGCAGTTCTTC
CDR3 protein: CASSLLGTSLRNEQFF

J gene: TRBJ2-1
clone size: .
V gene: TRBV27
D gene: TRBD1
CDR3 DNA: TGTGCCAGCAGACGATCGGGACAGGGGTACAATGAGCAGTTCTTC
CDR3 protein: CASRRSGQGYNEQFF

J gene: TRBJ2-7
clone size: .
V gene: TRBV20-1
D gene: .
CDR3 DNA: TGCAGTGCCAAACCGGGGCCAGCGGGCTACGAGCAGTACTTC
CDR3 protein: CSAKPGPAGYEQYF

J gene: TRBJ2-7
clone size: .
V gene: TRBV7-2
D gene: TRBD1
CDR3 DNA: TGTGCCAGCAGCCATTCAATAGGGGGGCAGGGGGCTTACGAGCAGTACTTC
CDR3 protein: CASSHSIGGQGAYEQYF

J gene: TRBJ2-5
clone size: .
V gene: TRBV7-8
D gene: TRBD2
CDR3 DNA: TGTGCCAGCAACAAACTAGCGGGAGGTAATGAGCAGTACTTC
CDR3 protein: CASNKLAGGNEQYF

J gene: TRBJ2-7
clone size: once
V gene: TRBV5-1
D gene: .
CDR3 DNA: TGCGCCAGCAGCTTAACAGTCCTCACCTACAATGAGCAGTACTTC
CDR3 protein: CASSLTVLTYNEQYF

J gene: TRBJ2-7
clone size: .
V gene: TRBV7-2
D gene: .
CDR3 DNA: TGTGCCAGCAGCTTAGGGGTAGGACGTATCTACGAGCAGTACTTC
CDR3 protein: CASSLGVGRIYEQYF

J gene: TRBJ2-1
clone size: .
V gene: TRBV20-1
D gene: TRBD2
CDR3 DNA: TGCAGTGCTTCCCTAGCGGTAGATGAGCAGTTCTTC
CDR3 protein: CSASLAVDEQFF

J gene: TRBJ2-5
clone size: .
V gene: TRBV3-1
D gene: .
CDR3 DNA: TGTGCCAGCCTCTCCTCATGGGTTTTGGAGGAGACCCAGTACTTC
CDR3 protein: CASLSSWVLEETQYF